A single sample is the source of the 5 T cell receptor beta chains below, sequenced in a study of T cell clones after liver transplantation. Assay: immunoSEQ multiplex PCR; the TCRdb copy retains only in-frame clones and omits some. The sample records about 75,000 clones, approximately 81% being singletons. Sequenced here: CD4+ T cells from blood, sampled around 50 months after liver transplant. The source is a human patient who received a liver transplant. These T cells may partly come from the graft donor.

The V gene is TRBV7-9, the J gene TRBJ1-5; no firm D call. Trimming took 6 bases from V and 0 from J, leaving 3 bases between them. Per the germline V gene, CDR1 is SEHNR and CDR2 is FQNEAQ (reference sequence). The CDR3 is made up of 12 amino acids. The CDR3 DNA is TGTGCCAGCAGTCCTAGCAATCAGCCCCAGCATTTT. Encoded protein: CASSPSNQPQHF.

Details on this clone: At one of its ends the junction is not consistent with the germline gene, which may arise from a read error. V gene TRBV7-7 combines with J gene TRBJ2-5; D perhaps matches TRBD2 (6 bases). CDR1 and CDR2 (germline): SSHAT, FNYEAQ (reference sequence). The CDR3 length is 13 residues. The CDR3 DNA follows: TGTGCTAGCAGCCCCGAGCGGGAAGAGACCCAGTACTTC. Translated, it gives CASSPEREETQYF. Supplemented by reference TRBV7-7 and TRBJ2-5, the full variable domain reads GAGVSQSPRYKVTKRGQDVTLRCDPISSHATLYWYQQALGQGPEFLTYFNYEAQPDKSGLPSDRFSAERPEGSISTLTIQRTEQRDSAMYRCASSPEREETQYFGPGTRLLVL.

This clone was counted a few times. The gene calls are TRBV7-2 and TRBJ1-2, with unresolved D. The germline gives CDR1 SGHTA, CDR2 FQGNSA. The CDR3 is 16 residues long. V lost 6 bases and J lost 4, with 21 bases in between. The CDR3 sequence: CASSLPFTDGLYGYTF. The CDR3 DNA follows: TGTGCCAGCAGTTTACCCTTCACTGACGGACTCTATGGCTACACCTTC.

This clone was recorded once. The chain has TRBV4-3 and TRBJ2-1, with 10 bases matching TRBD2. CDR1 is LGHNA and CDR2 is YSLEER in the germline V gene. With V trimmed by 2 bases and J by 6 bases, 1 base remained unmatched. The CDR3 has 14 residues. The CDR3 coding sequence is TGCGCCAGCAGCCAATTAGCGGGGGGCAATGAGCAGTTCTTC. Translation gives CASSQLAGGNEQFF.

The rearrangement uses TRBV18 and TRBJ1-5; 7 nucleotides line up with TRBD1. This CDR3 region has 16 residues. Germline V gives CDR1 KGHSH, CDR2 LQKENI. Trimming removed 3 bases from V and 0 bases from J; junction bases left unmatched: 5. The DNA of the CDR3 is TGTGCCAGCTCACCCATTAACAGGGGTAGCAATCAGCCCCAGCATTTT. Its translation is CASSPINRGSNQPQHF. Filled out from reference TRBV18 and TRBJ1-5, the complete variable domain reads NAGVMQNPRHLVRRRGQEARLRCSPMKGHSHVYWYRQLPEEGLKFMVYLQKENIIDESGMPKERFSAEFPKEGPSILRIQQVVRGDSAAYFCASSPINRGSNQPQHFGDGTRLSIL.